This is a list of T cell receptor beta chains from one sample in a study of neurological immune-mediated disorders. One entry per CDR3 protein results from TCRdb running MiXCR on the 5' RACE reads. The sample includes about 59,000 distinct CDR3 sequences, under 30% of them seen just once. The material sequenced was PBMCs. Receptor source: a man between 60 and 70 years old with HTLV-1-associated myelopathy (HAM/TSP). Both conserved end residues are trimmed from each CDR3. The order of the fields is V gene, CDR3 length, CDR3 protein.

V gene: TRBV20-1
CDR3 length: 12
CDR3 protein: SARDRAPSGGYT

V gene: TRBV5-6
CDR3 length: 14
CDR3 protein: ASSLLSGRAVETQY

V gene: TRBV20-1
CDR3 length: 17
CDR3 protein: SARDVRGMGDSTGNTIY

V gene: TRBV27
CDR3 length: 11
CDR3 protein: ASSLVGANVLT

V gene: TRBV3-1
CDR3 length: 14
CDR3 protein: ASSYFERGADTEAF

V gene: TRBV12-3/TRBV12-4
CDR3 length: 10
CDR3 protein: ASSLSQTKLF

V gene: TRBV29-1
CDR3 length: 13
CDR3 protein: SVDELAGESNEQF

V gene: TRBV29-1
CDR3 length: 11
CDR3 protein: SVPPTGNYGYT

V gene: TRBV20-1
CDR3 length: 12
CDR3 protein: SARAGDFMNGYT

V gene: TRBV6-1
CDR3 length: 10
CDR3 protein: ASRDRGSPLH

V gene: TRBV5-1
CDR3 length: 13
CDR3 protein: ASSLEPGEGQPQH

V gene: TRBV28
CDR3 length: 9
CDR3 protein: ASSLRSEQY

V gene: TRBV2
CDR3 length: 12
CDR3 protein: ASVVGAAGNTIY

V gene: TRBV5-1
CDR3 length: 11
CDR3 protein: ASSLRQDTEAF

V gene: TRBV5-1
CDR3 length: 14
CDR3 protein: ASSLAAGVSTDTQY